These 2 T cell receptor beta chains originate from one sample sequenced in a study of response to subunit inactivated influenza vaccine. TCRdb passed the RT-PCR reads through MiXCR, listing each CDR3 protein once. Among around 580,000 distinct CDR3 sequences listed, 12% were seen once. The sequencing here drew on PBMCs from blood, taken on the day of vaccination. The receptors here all came from a man in his forties or fifties who received an inactivated influenza vaccine.

The chain carries TRBV7-2 and TRBJ2-1, with TRBD1 matching over 12 bases. CDR3 length equals 18 residues. V was clipped by 0 bases and J by 13 bases; unmatched bases: 16. Germline-derived CDR1 and CDR2 are SGHTA and FQGNSA. DNA of the CDR3: TGTGCCAGCAGCTTAGCCTTCCTCCCGGGACAGGGGGCGGGCAAACAGTTCTTC. As protein: CASSLAFLPGQGAGKQFF.

The chain carries TRBV5-1 and TRBJ2-2, with D possibly TRBD2 on 6 matching bases. The CDR3 covers 15 residues. Trimming removed 2 bases at V and 3 bases at J, with 11 bases between. CDR1 is SGHRS and CDR2 is YFSETQ in the germline V gene. The chain's CDR3 is CASSFGGMDTGELFF. As DNA, the CDR3 is TGCGCCAGCAGCTTCGGAGGGATGGACACCGGGGAGCTGTTTTTT.